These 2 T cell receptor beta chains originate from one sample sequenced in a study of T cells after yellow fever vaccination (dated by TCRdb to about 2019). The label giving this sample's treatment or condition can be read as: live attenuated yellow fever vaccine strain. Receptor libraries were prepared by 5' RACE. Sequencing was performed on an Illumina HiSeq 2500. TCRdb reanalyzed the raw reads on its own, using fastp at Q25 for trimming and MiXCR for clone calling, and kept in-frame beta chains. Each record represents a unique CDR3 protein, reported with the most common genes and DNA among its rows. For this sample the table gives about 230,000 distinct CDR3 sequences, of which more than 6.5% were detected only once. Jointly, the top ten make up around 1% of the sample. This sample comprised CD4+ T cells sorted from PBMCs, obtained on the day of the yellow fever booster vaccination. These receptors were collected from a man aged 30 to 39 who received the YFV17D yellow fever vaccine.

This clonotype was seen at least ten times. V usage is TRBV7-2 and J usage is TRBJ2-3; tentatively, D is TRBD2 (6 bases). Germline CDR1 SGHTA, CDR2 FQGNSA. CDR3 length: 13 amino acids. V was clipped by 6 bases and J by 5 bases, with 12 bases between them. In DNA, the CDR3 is TGTGCCAGCAGTCAAATCGGGGGAGATACGCAGTATTTT. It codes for CASSQIGGDTQYF.

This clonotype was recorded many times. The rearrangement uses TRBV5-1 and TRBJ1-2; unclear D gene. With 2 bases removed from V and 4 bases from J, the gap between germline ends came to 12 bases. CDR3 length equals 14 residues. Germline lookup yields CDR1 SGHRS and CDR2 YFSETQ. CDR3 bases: TGCGCCAGCAGCTTAGAGGCGTCGGGCTATGGCTACACCTTC. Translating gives CASSLEASGYGYTF. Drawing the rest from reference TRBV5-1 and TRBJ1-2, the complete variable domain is KAGVTQTPRYLIKTRGQQVTLSCSPISGHRSVSWYQQTPGQGLQFLFEYFSETQRNKGNFPGRFSGRQFSNSRSEMNVSTLELGDSALYLCASSLEASGYGYTFGSGTRLTVV.